This T cell receptor beta chain was profiled in a study of cytotoxic CD8 clonotypes in ibrutinib-treated CLL. About the study: The authors obtained response samples at a median of approximately 12 months of treatment, range 6 to 36. Study observations and caveats: There were few public clonotypes, and on treatment they contracted or stayed stable.

A note on this clone: Its antigen remains unknown.

Repertoires were generated with immunoSEQ multiplex PCR, while TCRdb's copy carries only in-frame clones and drops some. The repertoire includes a few hundred thousand clones, over 60% of them detected once, and around 6.3% sits in the top ten. V shed 6 bases, J shed 4 bases, and the junction held 7 bases outside the gene matches. The CDR3 runs to 13 residues. The germline V gene has CDR1 SQVTM and CDR2 ANQGSEA. From cryopreserved PBMCs came about 2 micrograms of genomic DNA used for TCR beta libraries. Source: PBMCs, taken after 36 months of ibrutinib treatment. The receptor was derived from a human donor with chronic lymphocytic leukemia. The chain recombines TRBV29-1 with TRBJ2-7, with 9 positions matching TRBD1. In nucleotides, the CDR3 is TGCAGCGTACAGGGACAGGGCATTTACGAGCAGTACTTC. Its protein is CSVQGQGIYEQYF.